This record concerns one T cell receptor (beta chain) sequence. Antigen specificity is unknown. TCRdb reprocessed the multiplex PCR reads with MiXCR, giving one entry per CDR3 protein. The sample carries 200,000 or so distinct CDR3 sequences, around a third recorded once. This specimen belongs to a study of breast tumors, draining lymph nodes, adjacent tissues. Broader study findings: Findings are consistent with lymph node origin and intratumoral expansion of most tumor T cells.

The germline gives CDR1 SNHLY, CDR2 FYNNEI. V was trimmed by 3 bases and J by 7 bases, leaving 15 bases between them. CDR3 size: 14 residues. Samples came from axillary lymph nodes draining the breast cancer. Sequenced sample: axillary lymph node tissue. The V and J genes are TRBV2 and TRBJ2-5, with D possibly being TRBD1 or TRBD2 (5 bases each). The TCR originated in a female donor with breast cancer. Some clones in this sample may be carry-over from other donors' samples. The CDR3 is CASSDRVSAGTQYF. The CDR3 bases are TGTGCCAGCAGTGACAGGGTATCGGCGGGGACCCAGTACTTC.